This T cell receptor (beta chain) was documented in a study of blood T cell repertoires in COVID-19. The CDR3 length is 15 residues. Germline CDR1 reads MNHEY; CDR2 reads SVGEGT. The ends were cut back, 4 bases at V and 5 bases at J, with 15 bases in the middle. Per the study methods: It was from reference gene primer amplification that nucleated cell counts were estimated. TCRdb keeps only in-frame clones here, not all; method: immunoSEQ multiplex PCR. V, J and clone size are those of that table, while D and trimming were read from the DNA. Of approximately 200,000 clones listed, about 91% are singletons. Enrollees, about 18 to 89 years old, lived in about two dozen US areas. Participants reported their clinical history, and cohort assignment relied on those reports.

The sequenced material came from PBMCs or T cells enriched from blood (not recorded which). The clonotype originates from a man between 18 and 29 years old with acute COVID-19. This chain joins TRBV6-2 or TRBV6-3 and TRBJ2-1; a possible D gene is TRBD2 (6 bases). The CDR3 spells CASSLSSVLHNEQFF. The CDR3 nucleotides are TGTGCCAGCAGTTTGTCTAGCGTACTACACAATGAGCAGTTCTTC.